Shown below are 12 T cell receptor beta chains from a single sample sequenced in a study of CD8 T cells in Susac syndrome. After extraction with the RNeasy kit, about 0.45 to 1 ug of the RNA was reverse transcribed using random hexamers. TCRdb reprocessed the immunoSEQ multiplex PCR reads via MiXCR and lists one record per CDR3 protein. This sample has some 70,000 distinct CDR3 sequences, with roughly 94% found just once. The sequenced sample consisted of CD8+ T cells from PBMCs. These receptors all stem from a human donor with multiple sclerosis.

The chain is built from TRBV12-3 or TRBV12-4 and TRBJ1-2; TRBD1 aligns across 7 bases. The length of the CDR3 is 15 residues. V gave up 2 bases and J gave up 0 bases; unmatched junction bases: 3. CDR3 residues: CASSLRDRTNYGYTF. CDR3 bases: TGTGCCAGCAGTTTAAGGGACAGAACTAACTATGGCTACACCTTC.

This chain connects TRBV4-1 to TRBJ2-5; D unclear. Trimming took off 3 bases at V and 4 bases at J, with 9 bases between the two ends. The V gene's germline CDR1 is MGHRA and CDR2 YSYEKL. The CDR3 runs 13 residues. The CDR3, as DNA: TGCGCCAGCAGCCACGGTAGTCCAGAGACCCAGTACTTC. Translation: CASSHGSPETQYF.

V gene TRBV7-9 combines with J gene TRBJ2-1; 9 nucleotides line up with TRBD1. The germline CDR1 and CDR2 sequences are SEHNR and FQNEAQ (reference sequence). CDR3 length: 19 residues. J lost 3 bases, V lost 5 bases, and 17 bases had no gene match. CDR3 sequence (DNA): TGTGCCAGCAGCGACCGGGACAGGGCGGCGAGCGGCCGCTACAATGAGCAGTTCTTC. It yields the protein CASSDRDRAASGRYNEQFF.

The chain is built from TRBV28 and TRBJ1-5, with 7 bases lining up with TRBD1. J lost 0 bases, V lost 2 bases, and 7 bases had no gene match. The CDR3 spans 17 residues. Germline loops: CDR1 MDHEN, CDR2 SYDVKM. The CDR3: CASSLQTGDYSNQPQHF. The CDR3 nucleotides read TGTGCCAGCAGTTTACAAACAGGGGATTATAGCAATCAGCCCCAGCATTTT.

This clonotype appeared a single time. The chain carries TRBV18 and TRBJ1-1; D remains unclear. Trimming took off 1 base at V and 1 base at J, with 4 bases between the two ends. The CDR3 consists of 13 residues. Germline assignment: CDR1 KGHSH and CDR2 LQKENI. CDR3 loop: CASSPLGNTEAFF. The CDR3 DNA is TGTGCCAGCTCACCACTTGGGAACACTGAAGCTTTCTTT.

The chain couples TRBV4-1 to TRBJ2-1; 7 bases align to TRBD1. This CDR3 comprises 15 residues. The germline V gene encodes CDR1 MGHRA and CDR2 YSYEKL. With V trimmed by 3 bases and J by 2 bases, 4 bases remained unmatched. This CDR3 is CASSQTGFTYNEQFF. Here the CDR3 DNA reads TGCGCCAGCAGCCAGACAGGGTTCACCTACAATGAGCAGTTCTTC.

This clonotype occurred once. CDR3 in DNA: TGCAGCGTTGAAGAACCGACAGGGTCATACACCTTC. Its translation: CSVEEPTGSYTF. V is TRBV29-1 and J is TRBJ1-2; 7 nucleotides line up with TRBD1. There are 12 residues in the CDR3. CDR1 is SQVTM, CDR2 ANQGSEA, per germline. J was trimmed by 11 bases and V by 0 bases; bases with no gene match: 6.

The chain has TRBV12-3 or TRBV12-4 and TRBJ2-1; 10 bases are a match to TRBD1. CDR3 length: 13 residues. Unmatched junction bases numbered 4, after V lost 6 bases and J lost 8 bases. Written as DNA, the CDR3 is TGTGCCAGCAGCTGGGACAGGGGTCATGAGCAGTTCTTC. Its protein is CASSWDRGHEQFF.

The chain employs TRBV27 and TRBJ1-6; D unclear. V was cut by 3 bases and J by 7 bases, with 10 bases left in between. The length of the CDR3 is 14 residues. Germline CDR1 is MNHEY and CDR2 is SMNVEV (reference sequence). CDR3 sequence reads: CASSLAAVNSPLHF. The CDR3 DNA follows: TGTGCCAGCAGTTTGGCAGCTGTAAATTCACCCCTCCACTTT.

V usage is TRBV20-1 and J usage is TRBJ1-1; 7 bases align to TRBD1. The CDR3 loop spans 13 amino acids. V dropped 6 bases and J dropped 1; count of bases not matched to a gene: 5. From germline, CDR1 is DFQATT and CDR2 SNEGSKA (reference sequence). The CDR3 region has the DNA TGCAGTGCCGCTTGGGACAGGAACACTGAAGCTTTCTTT. The encoded protein is CSAAWDRNTEAFF.

The J gene is TRBJ2-5, the V gene TRBV14; D gene unclear. The germline CDR1 and CDR2 sequences are SGHDN and FVKESK. Deletions cut 0 bases from V and 3 bases from J, with 2 bases between. This CDR3 has 12 amino acids. In nucleotides, the CDR3 is TGTGCCAGCAGCCAAGAGAAAGAGACCCAGTACTTC. It codes for CASSQEKETQYF.

The chain employs TRBV9 and TRBJ1-6, with D possibly TRBD1 on 5 matching bases. This CDR3 has 14 residues. The germline V gene has CDR1 SGDLS and CDR2 YYNGEE. The germline V and J ends were trimmed by 7 bases and 8 bases, with 16 bases remaining between them. CDR3 sequence reads: CASSLQGPDSPLHF. For the CDR3, the DNA is TGTGCCAGCTCCCTCCAGGGTCCGGATTCACCCCTCCACTTT.